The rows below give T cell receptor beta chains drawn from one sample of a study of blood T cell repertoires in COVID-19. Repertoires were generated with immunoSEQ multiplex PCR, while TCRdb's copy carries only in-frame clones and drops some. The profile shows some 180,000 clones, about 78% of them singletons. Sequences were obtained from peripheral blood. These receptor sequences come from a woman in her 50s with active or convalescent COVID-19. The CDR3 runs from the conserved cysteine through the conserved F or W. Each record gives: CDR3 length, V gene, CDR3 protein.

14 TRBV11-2 CASSLRRTTDTQYF
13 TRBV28 CATHRADTGELFF
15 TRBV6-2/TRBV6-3 CASSDRVTNTGELFF
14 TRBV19 CASSIDAGGSEAFF
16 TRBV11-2 CASSLGRQGLREKLFF
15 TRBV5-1 CASSPGDRVTETQYF
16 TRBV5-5 CASSLPADLGRNEQFF
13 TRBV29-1 CSALGQIGYGYTF
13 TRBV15 CATSRGIAPEQFF
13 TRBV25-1 CASMAQANTEAFF
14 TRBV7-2 CASSLRDSSYEQYF
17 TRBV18 CASSLGKGTAGANVLTF
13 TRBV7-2 CASSSRVQDTQYF
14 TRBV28 CASFPGQGHQPQHF
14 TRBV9 CASSGLQENSPLHF
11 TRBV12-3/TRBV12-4 CASSLAGPQFF
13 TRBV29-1 CSVEAGTAYGYTF
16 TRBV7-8 CASSLNSKLLNTEAFF
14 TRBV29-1 CSVVRPTGTGELFF
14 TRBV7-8 CASSPRQGAYGYTF
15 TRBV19 CASSSGGTGGSEQYF
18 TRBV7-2 CASSLAQSSLEGTDTQYF
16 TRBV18 CASSQGTGGANTEAFF
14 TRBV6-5 CASHRSYSTDTQYF
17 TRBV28 CASREPRQGIVRTEAFF
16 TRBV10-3 CAISDPGQGAGYEQYF
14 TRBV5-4 CASSGSTNYNEQFF
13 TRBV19 CASSTNRGTEAFF
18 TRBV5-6 CASSSYRPDREWGQQQFF
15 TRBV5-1 CASSLTSGDTDTQYF
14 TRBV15 CATSGGGARDTQYF
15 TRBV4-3 CASSQETGSNYGYTF
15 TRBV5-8 CASSLLVSVGSGYTF
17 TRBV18 CASSLNRDLDSGNTIYF
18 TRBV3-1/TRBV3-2 CASSQIRTSGTRGYEQYF
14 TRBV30 CAWSKLAVYNEQFF
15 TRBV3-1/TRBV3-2 CASSRPGQLNYEQYF
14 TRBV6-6 CASTPGSGVYEQYF
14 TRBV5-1 CASSRGTGHITQYF
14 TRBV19 CASSMSGTGNTIYF
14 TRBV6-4 CASSDSQVPNTIYF
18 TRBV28 CASSPATSGGHFTDTQYF
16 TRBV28 CASSLLLRQGAYEQYF
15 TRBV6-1 CASSEVTGWNEKLFF
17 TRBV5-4 CASSLLAGGLKTDTQYF
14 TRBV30 CAWDSGTLNTEAFF
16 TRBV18 CASSPWTGGRTDTQYF
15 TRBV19 CASSIRRSNTGELFF